This T cell receptor (beta chain) was captured by sequencing in a study of CD8 T cells in ankylosing spondylitis (dated by TCRdb to 2016 to 2017). About the full investigation: T cell receptor beta repertoires were profiled in healthy donors and ankylosing spondylitis patients so that disease-linked TCR variants could be found. In total, the full study cohort was made up of some 110 healthy donors and 25 to 30 ankylosing spondylitis patients. Peripheral blood samples were taken, and synovial fluid was additionally collected from ankylosing spondylitis patients.

Broad study findings and their caveats: The disease-linked clones were reported as significantly enriched in matched synovial fluid samples from ankylosing spondylitis patients. Some of the motif variants had been reported before in the synovial fluid and blood of reactive arthritis patients, a finding that suggests common disease-initiation mechanisms. Blood from ankylosing spondylitis patients appeared to be characterized by a TCR beta motif made up of under ten highly homologous amino acid variants. A CD8+ phenotype was shown by the disease-linked clones, which were found at relatively low frequencies in peripheral blood.

The run used an Illumina HiSeq 2500. TCR beta libraries were prepared by quantitative 5'-RACE with molecular barcodes. Per the source publication's procedure: A new computational method, built on a probabilistic model of VDJ rearrangement, was used to identify disease-linked TCR variants. TCRdb reanalyzed the raw reads on its own, using fastp at Q25 for trimming and MiXCR for clone calling, and kept in-frame beta chains. Each CDR3 protein gets just one entry, which takes the most common genes and DNA from the rows behind it. Clone size and V and J calls follow TCRdb, not the original study. This sample gives around 100,000 distinct CDR3 sequences in total; 20% to 30% of them show up just once. Clones ranked in the top ten supply 12% of the sample. Synovial fluid samples were matched to blood samples from the same ankylosing spondylitis patients. The V end loses 0 bases and the J end loses 2 bases, and a stretch of 2 bases separates them. Reading the germline V gene gives CDR1 MGHRA and CDR2 YSYEKL. Including cysteine and phenylalanine, the CDR3 has 13 amino acids. Only the CDR3 portion is preserved as DNA: 39 bases, with reading frame beginning at the first base.

This clonotype was counted between two and nine times. Its antigen remains unidentified. No qualities accompany the bases; no much larger clone lies one base away. Input material: synovial fluid, either unsorted or a sorted T cell fraction (not recorded which). This clonotype was sampled from a male donor with ankylosing spondylitis. The chain links TRBV4-1 with TRBJ1-3, with no D gene named confidently. The CDR3 region reads CASSQDAGNTIYF. The sequenced DNA is TGCGCCAGCAGCCAAGACGCTGGAAACACCATATATTTT.